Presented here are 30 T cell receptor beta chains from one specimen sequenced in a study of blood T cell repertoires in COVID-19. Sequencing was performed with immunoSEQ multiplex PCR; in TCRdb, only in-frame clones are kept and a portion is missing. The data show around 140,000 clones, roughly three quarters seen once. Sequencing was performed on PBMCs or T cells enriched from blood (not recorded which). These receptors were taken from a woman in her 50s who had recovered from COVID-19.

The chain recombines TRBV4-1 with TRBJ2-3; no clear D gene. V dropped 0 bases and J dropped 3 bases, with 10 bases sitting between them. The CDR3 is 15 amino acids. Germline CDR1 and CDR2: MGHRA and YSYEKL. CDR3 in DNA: TGCGCCAGCAGCCAAGATGGAGTCTTAACAGATACGCAGTATTTT. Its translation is CASSQDGVLTDTQYF.

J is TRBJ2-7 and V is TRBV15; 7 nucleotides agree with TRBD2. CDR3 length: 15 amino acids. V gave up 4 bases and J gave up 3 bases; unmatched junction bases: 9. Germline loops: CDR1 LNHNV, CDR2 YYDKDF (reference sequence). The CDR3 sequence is CATSNPRGGNYEQYV. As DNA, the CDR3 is TGTGCCACCAGCAACCCCCGCGGGGGTAACTACGAGCAGTACGTC.

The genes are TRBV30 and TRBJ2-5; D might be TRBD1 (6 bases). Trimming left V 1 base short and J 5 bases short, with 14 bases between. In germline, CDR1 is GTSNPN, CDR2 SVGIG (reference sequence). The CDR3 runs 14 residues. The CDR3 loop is CAWSGNRVEETQYF. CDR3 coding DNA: TGTGCCTGGAGTGGAAACAGGGTAGAGGAGACCCAGTACTTC.

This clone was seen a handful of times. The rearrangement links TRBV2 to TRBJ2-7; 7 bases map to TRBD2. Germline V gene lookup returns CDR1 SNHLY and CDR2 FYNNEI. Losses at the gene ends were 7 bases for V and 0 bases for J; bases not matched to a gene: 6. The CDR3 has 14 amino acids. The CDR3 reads CASISGGFSYEQYV. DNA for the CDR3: TGTGCCAGCATATCGGGAGGTTTCTCCTACGAGCAGTACGTC.

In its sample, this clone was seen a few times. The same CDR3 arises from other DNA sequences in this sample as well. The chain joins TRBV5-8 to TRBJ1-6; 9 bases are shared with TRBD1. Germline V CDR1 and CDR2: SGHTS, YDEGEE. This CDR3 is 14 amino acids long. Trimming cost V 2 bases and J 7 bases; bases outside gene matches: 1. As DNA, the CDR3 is TGTGCCAGCAGCTTAGGACAGGGGAATTCACCCCTCCACTTT. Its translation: CASSLGQGNSPLHF. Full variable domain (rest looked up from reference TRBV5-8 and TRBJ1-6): EAGVTQSPTHLIKTRGQQATLRCSPISGHTSVYWYQQALGLGLQFLLWYDEGEERNRGNFPPRFSGRQFPNYSSELNVNALELEDSALYLCASSLGQGNSPLHFGNGTRLTVT.

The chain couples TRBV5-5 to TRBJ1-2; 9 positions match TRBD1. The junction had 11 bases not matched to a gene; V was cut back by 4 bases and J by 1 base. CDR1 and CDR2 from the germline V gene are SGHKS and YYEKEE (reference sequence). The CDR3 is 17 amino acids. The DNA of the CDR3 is TGTGCCAGCAGCCCGACGTTACAGGGGGCTATTAACTATGGCTACACCTTC. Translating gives CASSPTLQGAINYGYTF.

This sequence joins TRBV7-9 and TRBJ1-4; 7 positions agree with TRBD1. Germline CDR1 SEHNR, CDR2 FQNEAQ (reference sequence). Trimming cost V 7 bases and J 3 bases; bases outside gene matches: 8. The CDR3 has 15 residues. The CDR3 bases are TGTGCCAGCACCGCCCAGGGGGGACCTAATGAAAAACTGTTTTTT. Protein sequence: CASTAQGGPNEKLFF.

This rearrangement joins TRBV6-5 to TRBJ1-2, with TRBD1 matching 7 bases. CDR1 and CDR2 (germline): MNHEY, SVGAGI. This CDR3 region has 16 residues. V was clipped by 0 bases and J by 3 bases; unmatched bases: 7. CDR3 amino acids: CASSYSSARGDYGYTF. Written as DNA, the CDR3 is TGTGCCAGCAGTTACTCGAGTGCCAGGGGGGACTATGGCTACACCTTC.

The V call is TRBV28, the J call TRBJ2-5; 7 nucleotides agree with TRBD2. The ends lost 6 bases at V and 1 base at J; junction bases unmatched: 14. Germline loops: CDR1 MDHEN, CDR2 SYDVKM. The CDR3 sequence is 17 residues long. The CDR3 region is CASSPGGAPGGQETQYF. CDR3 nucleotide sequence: TGTGCCAGCAGCCCAGGTGGGGCCCCGGGGGGCCAAGAGACCCAGTACTTC. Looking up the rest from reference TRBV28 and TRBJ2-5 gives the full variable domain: DVKVTQSSRYLVKRTGEKVFLECVQDMDHENMFWYRQDPGLGLRLIYFSYDVKMKEKGDIPEGYSVSREKKERFSLILESASTNQTSMYLCASSPGGAPGGQETQYFGPGTRLLVL.

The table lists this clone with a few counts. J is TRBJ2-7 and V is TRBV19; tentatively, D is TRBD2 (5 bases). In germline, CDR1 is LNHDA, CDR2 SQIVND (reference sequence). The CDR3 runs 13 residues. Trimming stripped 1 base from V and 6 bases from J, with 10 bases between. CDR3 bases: TGTGCCAGTAGTATAGGGAGGATGGCCGAGCAGTACTTC. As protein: CASSIGRMAEQYF.

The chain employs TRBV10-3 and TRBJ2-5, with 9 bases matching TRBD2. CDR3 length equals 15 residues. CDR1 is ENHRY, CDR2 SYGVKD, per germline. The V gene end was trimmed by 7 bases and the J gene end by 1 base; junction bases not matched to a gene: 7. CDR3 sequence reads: CAITRGGAGQETQYF. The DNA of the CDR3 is TGTGCCATCACCCGCGGGGGGGCCGGCCAAGAGACCCAGTACTTC.

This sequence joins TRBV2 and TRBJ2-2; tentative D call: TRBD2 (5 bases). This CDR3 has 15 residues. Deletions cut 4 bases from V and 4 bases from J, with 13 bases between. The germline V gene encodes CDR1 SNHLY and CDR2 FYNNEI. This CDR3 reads CASSVEAATTGELFF. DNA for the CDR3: TGTGCCAGCAGTGTGGAGGCTGCGACCACCGGGGAGCTGTTTTTT.

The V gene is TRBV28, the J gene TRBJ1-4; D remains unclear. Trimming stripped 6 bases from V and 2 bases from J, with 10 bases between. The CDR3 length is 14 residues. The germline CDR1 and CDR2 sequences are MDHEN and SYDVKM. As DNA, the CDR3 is TGTGCCAGCAGCCCGCAGAAGACTAATGAAAAACTGTTTTTT. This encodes CASSPQKTNEKLFF.

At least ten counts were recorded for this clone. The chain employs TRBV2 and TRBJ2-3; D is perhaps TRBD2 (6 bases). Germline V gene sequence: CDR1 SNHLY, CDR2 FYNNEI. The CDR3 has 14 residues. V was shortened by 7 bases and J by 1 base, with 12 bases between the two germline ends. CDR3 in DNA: TGTGCCAGCACCGGACTACAGGGCACAGATACGCAGTATTTT. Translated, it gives CASTGLQGTDTQYF.

The CDR3 sequence: CASSKGGSNQPQHF. In nucleotides, the CDR3 is TGTGCCAGCAGCAAAGGGGGAAGCAATCAGCCCCAGCATTTT. The V and J genes are TRBV13 and TRBJ1-5; the D gene is possibly TRBD1 (6 bases). The V gene lost 5 bases and the J gene lost 1 base, with 9 bases spanning the gap. CDR3 length: 14 residues. Germline loops: CDR1 PRHDT, CDR2 FYEKMQ (reference sequence).

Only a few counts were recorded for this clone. The CDR3 protein is CASSRDRAASPLHF. DNA for the CDR3: TGTGCCAGCAGCCGGGACAGGGCTGCTTCACCCCTCCACTTT. V gene TRBV11-2 combines with J gene TRBJ1-6; 9 bases align to TRBD1. V was clipped by 5 bases and J by 9 bases; unmatched bases: 5. The germline V gene encodes CDR1 SGHAT and CDR2 FQNNGV. CDR3 length: 14 amino acids.

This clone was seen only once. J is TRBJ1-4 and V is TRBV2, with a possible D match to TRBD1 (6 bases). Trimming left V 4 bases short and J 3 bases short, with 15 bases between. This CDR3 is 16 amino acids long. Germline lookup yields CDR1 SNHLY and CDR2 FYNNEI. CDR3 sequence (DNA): TGTGCCAGCAGTGCTAGACCTAGGGGGTCTAATGAAAAACTGTTTTTT. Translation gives CASSARPRGSNEKLFF.

The CDR3 is CASSPQGSPGNTIYF. The DNA of the CDR3 is TGTGCCAGCTCACCCCAGGGAAGTCCTGGAAACACCATATATTTT. The genes are TRBV18 and TRBJ1-3; possibly TRBD1 for D (5 bases). In germline, CDR1 is KGHSH, CDR2 LQKENI. The CDR3 covers 15 residues. Between the trimmed V and J ends, which lost 3 bases and 2 bases, there was a span of 11 bases.

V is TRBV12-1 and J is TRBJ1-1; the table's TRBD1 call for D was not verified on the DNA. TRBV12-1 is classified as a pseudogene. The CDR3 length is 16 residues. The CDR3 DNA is TGTGCCAGCAGCTTTGACGACAGGGGATGTTACACTGAAGCTTTCTTT. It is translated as CASSFDDRGCYTEAFF.

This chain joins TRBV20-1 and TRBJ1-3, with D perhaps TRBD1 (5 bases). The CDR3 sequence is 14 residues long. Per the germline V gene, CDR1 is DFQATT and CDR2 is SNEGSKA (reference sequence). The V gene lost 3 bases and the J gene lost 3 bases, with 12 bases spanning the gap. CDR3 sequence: CSASATTVGNTIYF. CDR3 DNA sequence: TGCAGTGCTAGTGCGACGACAGTTGGAAACACCATATATTTT.

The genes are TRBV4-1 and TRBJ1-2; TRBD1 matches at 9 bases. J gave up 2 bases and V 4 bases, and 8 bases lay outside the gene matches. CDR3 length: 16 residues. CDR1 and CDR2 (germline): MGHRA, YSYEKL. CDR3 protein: CASSRDGTGPNYGYTF. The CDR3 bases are TGCGCCAGCAGCCGGGATGGGACAGGGCCCAACTATGGCTACACCTTC.

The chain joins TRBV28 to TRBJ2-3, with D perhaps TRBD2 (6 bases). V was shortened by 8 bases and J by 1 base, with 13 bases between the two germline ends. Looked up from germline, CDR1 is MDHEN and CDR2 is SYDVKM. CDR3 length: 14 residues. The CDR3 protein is CASLSTGGTDTQYF. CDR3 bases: TGTGCCAGCCTAAGCACGGGGGGCACAGATACGCAGTATTTT.

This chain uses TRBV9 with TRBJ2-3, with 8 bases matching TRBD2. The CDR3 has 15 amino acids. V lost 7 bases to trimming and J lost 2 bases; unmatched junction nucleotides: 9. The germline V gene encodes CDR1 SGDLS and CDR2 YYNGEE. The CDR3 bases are TGTGCCAGCTCTAAGGCGGGGGGACTCACAGATACGCAGTATTTT. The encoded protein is CASSKAGGLTDTQYF.

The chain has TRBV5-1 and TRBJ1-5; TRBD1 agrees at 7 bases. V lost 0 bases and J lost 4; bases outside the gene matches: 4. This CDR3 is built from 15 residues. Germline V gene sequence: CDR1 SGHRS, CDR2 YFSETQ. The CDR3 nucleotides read TGCGCCAGCAGCTTGGCGGGACAGTCAAATCAGCCCCAGCATTTT. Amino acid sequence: CASSLAGQSNQPQHF.

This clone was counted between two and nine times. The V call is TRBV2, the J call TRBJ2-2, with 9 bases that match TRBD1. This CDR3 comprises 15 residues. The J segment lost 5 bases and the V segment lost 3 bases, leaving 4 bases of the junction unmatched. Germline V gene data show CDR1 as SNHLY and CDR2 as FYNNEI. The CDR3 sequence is CASSEGTGWTGELFF. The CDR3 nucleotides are TGTGCCAGCAGTGAGGGGACAGGGTGGACCGGGGAGCTGTTTTTT.

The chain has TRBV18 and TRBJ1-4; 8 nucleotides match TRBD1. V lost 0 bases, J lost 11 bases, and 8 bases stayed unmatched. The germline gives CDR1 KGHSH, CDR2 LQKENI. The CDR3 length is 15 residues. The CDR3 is CASSPPSGQARKLFF. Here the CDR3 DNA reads TGTGCCAGCTCACCACCGTCGGGACAGGCAAGGAAACTGTTTTTT.

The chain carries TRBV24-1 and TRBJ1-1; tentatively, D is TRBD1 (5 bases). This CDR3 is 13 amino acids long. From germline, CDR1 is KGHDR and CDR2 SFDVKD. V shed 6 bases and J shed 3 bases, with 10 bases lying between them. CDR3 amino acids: CATSWGSDTEAFF. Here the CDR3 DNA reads TGTGCCACCAGTTGGGGCTCGGACACTGAAGCTTTCTTT.

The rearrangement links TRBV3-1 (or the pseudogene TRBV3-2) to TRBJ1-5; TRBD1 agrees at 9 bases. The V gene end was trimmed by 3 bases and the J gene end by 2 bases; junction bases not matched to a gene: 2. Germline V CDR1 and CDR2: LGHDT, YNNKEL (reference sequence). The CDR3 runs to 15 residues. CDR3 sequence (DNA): TGTGCCAGCAGCCAGGGACAGGGCGGCAATCAGCCCCAGCATTTT. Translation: CASSQGQGGNQPQHF.

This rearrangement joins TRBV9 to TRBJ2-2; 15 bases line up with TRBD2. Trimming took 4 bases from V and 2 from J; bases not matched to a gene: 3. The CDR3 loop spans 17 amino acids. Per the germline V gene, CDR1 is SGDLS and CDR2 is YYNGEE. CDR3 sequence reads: CASSPGLAGGNTGELFF. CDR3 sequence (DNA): TGTGCCAGCAGCCCGGGACTAGCGGGGGGAAACACCGGGGAGCTGTTTTTT.

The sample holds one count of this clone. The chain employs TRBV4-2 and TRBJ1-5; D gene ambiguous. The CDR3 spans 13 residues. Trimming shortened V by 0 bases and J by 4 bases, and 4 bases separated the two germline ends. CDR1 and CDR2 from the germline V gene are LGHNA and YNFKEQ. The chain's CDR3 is CASSQDRNQPQHF. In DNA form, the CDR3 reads TGTGCCAGCAGCCAAGACAGAAATCAGCCCCAGCATTTT.